The sample holds a few counts of the clone carrying this T cell receptor beta chain. Its antigen is not identified. The entry originates in a study of T cells after yellow fever vaccination. Study context: Where fractions had low cell numbers, libraries were prepared from them with the SMART-Seq v4 Ultra Low Input RNA kit.

TCRdb recomputed calls from the 5' RACE reads with MiXCR, one row per CDR3 protein. Seen here are roughly 340,000 distinct CDR3 sequences, about 9.5% observed once, and the top ten hold about 20%. The CDR3 runs to 20 residues. The trim removed 0 bases at V and 8 bases at J, leaving 18 bases unmatched. CDR1 and CDR2 (germline): MNHEY, SVGEGT. The study, taken as a whole, reports: Most clones from primary vaccination were detected again post-booster (96% CD4, around 88% CD8). Any FACS-sorted repertoire could hold abundant clonotypes that contaminate it from the bulk population.

The sequence was collected from a man between 18 and 29 years old who received the YFV17D yellow fever vaccine. The material was PBMCs, obtained on the day of the first yellow fever vaccination. The chain combines TRBV6-2 or TRBV6-3 with TRBJ2-3, with 12 bases lining up with TRBD2. Here the CDR3 reads CASSYSGLAGGPVMSSTQYF. The CDR3, as DNA: TGTGCCAGCAGTTACTCGGGTCTAGCGGGGGGGCCCGTCATGTCAAGTACGCAGTATTTT.